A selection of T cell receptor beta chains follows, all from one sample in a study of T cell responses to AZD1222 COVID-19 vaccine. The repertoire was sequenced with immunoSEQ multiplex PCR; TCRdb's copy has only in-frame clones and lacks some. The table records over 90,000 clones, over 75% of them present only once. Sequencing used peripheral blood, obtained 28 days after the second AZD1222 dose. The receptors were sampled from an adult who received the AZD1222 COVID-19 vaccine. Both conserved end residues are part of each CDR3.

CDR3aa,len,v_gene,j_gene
CASSLAVSGRSEQFF,15,TRBV7-9,TRBJ2-1
CAWSVIQGGSPLHF,14,TRBV30,TRBJ1-6
CASSRTGGREAFF,13,TRBV19,TRBJ1-1
CASSLKRQGTGELFF,15,TRBV9,TRBJ2-2
CASRAGEDGNTIYF,14,TRBV7-9,TRBJ1-3
CAWSVVPGNTEAFF,14,TRBV30,TRBJ1-1
CASSEGTWGYEQYF,14,TRBV2,TRBJ2-7
CASSSDRGAVYEQYF,15,TRBV21-1,TRBJ2-7
CASSGSGAQDTQYF,14,TRBV6-2/TRBV6-3,TRBJ2-3
CASSLEGINEKLFF,14,TRBV5-4,TRBJ1-4
CASSLALKVYEQYF,14,TRBV5-1,TRBJ2-7
CASSSSQQGAWDEQFF,16,TRBV7-9,TRBJ2-1
CASSRREGGEQYF,13,TRBV18,TRBJ2-7
CASSLSGVVGAFF,13,TRBV11-2,TRBJ1-1
CASSPHATNEKLFF,14,TRBV5-6,TRBJ1-4
CASSQGFYLGQYF,13,TRBV14,TRBJ2-7
CASSDLGGRSGYTF,14,TRBV10-2,TRBJ1-2
CSALGTGELFF,11,TRBV20-1,TRBJ2-2
CASSVGSGGAFNEQFF,16,TRBV9,TRBJ2-1
CASSSPGGTNTGELFF,16,TRBV27,TRBJ2-2
CASSSLGNEQFF,12,TRBV6-2/TRBV6-3,TRBJ2-1
CASSLGQQQFF,11,TRBV28,TRBJ2-1
CASSPLTGSPGELFF,15,TRBV7-6,TRBJ2-2
CASRTDANYGYTF,13,TRBV28,TRBJ1-2
CASSQELGGIQPQHF,15,TRBV3-1/TRBV3-2,TRBJ1-5
CASKRLAPDLPDTQYF,16,TRBV2,TRBJ2-3
CASGQGGAVGYTF,13,TRBV12-3/TRBV12-4,TRBJ1-2
CASSHETGGKLFF,13,TRBV6-6,TRBJ1-4
CASSLELAGDGELFF,15,TRBV7-3,TRBJ2-2
CASNVLNQPQHF,12,TRBV7-2,TRBJ1-5
CASSVEPKSYEQYF,14,TRBV9,TRBJ2-7
CASSYRQGLNSPLHF,15,TRBV6-5,TRBJ1-6
CSATKLQVMNF,11,TRBV20-1,TRBJ2-4
CASSLERFGTDTQYF,15,TRBV7-2,TRBJ2-3
CASSGTGRDYGYTF,14,TRBV9,TRBJ1-2
CASSFGRSSYEQYF,14,TRBV5-1,TRBJ2-7
CASSAQGDYGYTF,13,TRBV5-1,TRBJ1-2
CASSPEDSVGNTIYF,15,TRBV3-1/TRBV3-2,TRBJ1-3
CASSEGNTGELFF,13,TRBV28,TRBJ2-2
CASSPGGLSEKLFF,14,TRBV4-3,TRBJ1-4
CASSLGGQYYGYTF,14,TRBV11-3,TRBJ1-2
CASSLRSSTDTQYF,14,TRBV5-1,TRBJ2-3